The 19 T cell receptor beta chains below come from one sample, sequenced in a study of T cells in localized non-small cell lung cancer. Using immunoSEQ multiplex PCR, the repertoire was profiled, and TCRdb retains in-frame clones only, with some absent. The table records under 95,000 clones, 80% of them present only once. Sequences were derived from peripheral blood, sampled before any cancer treatment. Source of these receptors: a female donor over 55 with stage I lung adenocarcinoma.

This chain links TRBV6-5 with TRBJ1-1; D is unclear. Trimming pared 2 bases from V and 5 bases from J, leaving 3 bases between. The CDR3 spans 11 residues. From germline, CDR1 is MNHEY and CDR2 SVGAGI. CDR3 protein: CASSYVTEAFF. In DNA, the CDR3 is TGTGCCAGCAGTTACGTTACTGAAGCTTTCTTT.

As DNA, the CDR3 is TGTGCCAGCAGGGACTTTAATACGCAGTATTTT. Translation gives CASRDFNTQYF. This chain uses TRBV6-6 with TRBJ2-3; tentatively, D is TRBD2 (5 bases). The ends were cut back, 6 bases at V and 7 bases at J, with 8 bases in the middle. This CDR3 comprises 11 residues. CDR1 and CDR2 (germline): MNHNY, SVGAGI (reference sequence).

This clone was seen only a few times. The chain's CDR3 is CACLSSEKLFF. The CDR3 nucleotides are TGTGCCTGCCTCAGCAGTGAAAAACTGTTTTTT. The chain uses TRBV30 and TRBJ1-4; D gene uncertain. V lost 6 bases and J 7 bases, leaving 9 bases between the germline ends. This CDR3 comprises 11 residues. CDR1 and CDR2 from the germline V gene are GTSNPN and SVGIG (reference sequence).

CDR3 residues: CASRRQESSYEQYF. The CDR3 DNA follows: TGTGCCAGCAGAAGACAGGAGAGCTCCTACGAGCAGTACTTC. The genes are TRBV2 and TRBJ2-7, with D perhaps TRBD1 (6 bases). Trimming shortened V by 6 bases and J by 0 bases, and 12 bases separated the two germline ends. The CDR3 extends over 14 amino acids. Germline V gene lookup returns CDR1 SNHLY and CDR2 FYNNEI.

This clone is a singleton in its sample. The J gene is TRBJ2-7, the V gene TRBV5-5; D call uncertain. V lost 0 bases, J lost 5 bases, and 6 bases lay in between. This CDR3 is 12 amino acids long. Looked up from germline, CDR1 is SGHKS and CDR2 is YYEKEE (reference sequence). The CDR3 region is CASSLARDEQYF. Here the CDR3 DNA reads TGTGCCAGCAGCTTGGCCCGGGACGAGCAGTACTTC.

V usage is TRBV6-1 and J usage is TRBJ1-2, with TRBD1 matching over 7 bases. Germline-derived CDR1 and CDR2 are MNHNS and SASEGT. Unmatched junction bases numbered 12, after V lost 3 bases and J lost 8 bases. The CDR3 runs to 15 residues. The CDR3 DNA is TGTGCCAGCAGTGACGGATACAGGGGTGGAGTCGGCTACACCTTC. Residues: CASSDGYRGGVGYTF.

The V and J genes are TRBV27 and TRBJ1-4; the D gene is possibly TRBD1 (5 bases). The CDR3 has 17 residues. The germline CDR1 and CDR2 sequences are MNHEY and SMNVEV (reference sequence). V dropped 6 bases and J dropped 8 bases, with 25 bases sitting between them. The CDR3: CASSPPGVGTIGEKLFF. CDR3 coding DNA: TGTGCCAGCAGCCCCCCCGGTGTAGGGACGATTGGAGAAAAACTGTTTTTT.

J is TRBJ1-2 and V is TRBV19; possibly TRBD1 for D (5 bases). The CDR3 totals 13 residues. Germline-derived CDR1 and CDR2 are LNHDA and SQIVND (reference sequence). V lost 6 bases, J lost 6 bases, and 14 bases lay in between. CDR3 sequence (DNA): TGTGCCAGTAGCCCACGGGGGTGGGATGGCTACACCTTC. This codes for CASSPRGWDGYTF. Drawing the rest from reference TRBV19 and TRBJ1-2, the complete variable domain is DGGITQSPKYLFRKEGQNVTLSCEQNLNHDAMYWYRQDPGQGLRLIYYSQIVNDFQKGDIAEGYSVSREKKESFPLTVTSAQKNPTAFYLCASSPRGWDGYTFGSGTRLTVV.

This chain connects TRBV20-1 to TRBJ2-7; tentatively, D is TRBD1 or TRBD2 (5 bases each). Between the trimmed V and J ends, which lost 4 bases and 6 bases, there was a span of 10 bases. CDR1 DFQATT and CDR2 SNEGSKA come from the germline V gene (reference sequence). The CDR3 sequence is 11 residues long. CDR3 in amino acids: CSAMRGGEQYF. In nucleotides, the CDR3 is TGCAGTGCTATGAGGGGCGGCGAGCAGTACTTC.

The V call is TRBV29-1, the J call TRBJ1-2, with TRBD1 identical over 7 bases. Germline V lookup: CDR1 SQVTM, CDR2 ANQGSEA. The CDR3 extends over 11 amino acids. The J segment lost 5 bases and the V segment lost 7 bases, leaving 4 bases of the junction unmatched. DNA of the CDR3: TGCAGCGCTGGGGACAGTTATGGCTACACCTTC. It yields the protein CSAGDSYGYTF.

CDR3 in DNA: TGTGCCAGCAGCTCCCACCTCCAAACAACTGCTTTCTTT. Translated, it gives CASSSHLQTTAFF. V gene TRBV13 combines with J gene TRBJ1-1; D remains unclear. Looked up from germline, CDR1 is PRHDT and CDR2 is FYEKMQ (reference sequence). The CDR3 loop spans 13 amino acids. Deletions cut 4 bases from V and 11 bases from J, with 17 bases between.

The chain has TRBV27 and TRBJ1-2, with a weak D call TRBD1 (6 bases). This CDR3 contains 13 residues. V shed 6 bases and J shed 7 bases, with 15 bases lying between them. Germline assignment: CDR1 MNHEY and CDR2 SMNVEV (reference sequence). DNA for the CDR3: TGTGCCAGCAGCCGTACAGGGAATCCTGGCTACACCTTC. It codes for CASSRTGNPGYTF.

The chain carries TRBV6-1 and TRBJ1-2; possible D gene TRBD1, 6 bases. Germline V CDR1 and CDR2: MNHNS, SASEGT. Trimming left V 3 bases short and J 2 bases short, with 19 bases between. CDR3 length equals 17 residues. This CDR3 reads CASSDLDRARGNYGYTF. CDR3 DNA: TGTGCCAGCAGTGACTTGGACAGAGCACGAGGGAACTATGGCTACACCTTC.

This clone was detected once. V is TRBV28 and J is TRBJ2-3; 7 bases align to TRBD2. The CDR3 totals 18 residues. The germline V gene encodes CDR1 MDHEN and CDR2 SYDVKM. The ends lost 3 bases at V and 2 bases at J; junction bases unmatched: 14. The CDR3, as DNA: TGTGCCAGCAGTTTTGTGTTGGGGGGGACGGCGGACACAGATACGCAGTATTTT. It translates to CASSFVLGGTADTDTQYF.

V is TRBV9 and J is TRBJ2-7; TRBD1 agrees at 9 bases. V gave up 0 bases and J gave up 2 bases; unmatched junction bases: 24. The CDR3 is 22 amino acids. Looked up from germline, CDR1 is SGDLS and CDR2 is YYNGEE. The CDR3 is CASSVGVVGTGIARGDPYEQYF. CDR3 coding DNA: TGTGCCAGCAGCGTAGGAGTTGTGGGGACAGGGATCGCCAGAGGGGACCCCTACGAGCAGTACTTC.

This rearrangement joins TRBV7-2 to TRBJ2-1; 7 nucleotides agree with TRBD1. The CDR3 has 17 amino acids. With V trimmed by 5 bases and J by 7 bases, 17 bases remained unmatched. Per germline, CDR1 SGHTA and CDR2 FQGNSA. The CDR3: CASSLGSGTALQNEQFF. DNA for the CDR3: TGTGCCAGCAGCCTCGGATCCGGGACAGCCTTACAGAATGAGCAGTTCTTC.

This clone is a singleton in its sample. This chain joins TRBV7-2 and TRBJ1-1; D not certain. Germline CDR1 is SGHTA and CDR2 is FQGNSA. This CDR3 is built from 11 residues. Trimming stripped 4 bases from V and 14 bases from J, with 14 bases between. The CDR3 region has the DNA TGTGCCAGCAGCTCCCAGCTGAATTTGTTCTTT. Translated, it gives CASSSQLNLFF.

V usage is TRBV2 and J usage is TRBJ2-7; weak D call: TRBD1 (6 bases). The CDR3 consists of 12 residues. The germline V gene encodes CDR1 SNHLY and CDR2 FYNNEI. V was pared by 6 bases and J by 3 bases, with 9 bases between. CDR3 region: CASRDSFYEQYF. For the CDR3, the DNA is TGTGCCAGCAGGGACAGTTTCTACGAGCAGTACTTC.

The chain joins TRBV5-6 to TRBJ1-3; no clear D. This CDR3 region has 15 residues. V dropped 0 bases and J dropped 4 bases, with 11 bases sitting between them. Per germline, CDR1 SGHDT and CDR2 YYEEEE. In nucleotides, the CDR3 is TGTGCCAGCAGCTTGGGGGCGCTAGCCGGAAACACCATATATTTT. Protein product: CASSLGALAGNTIYF.